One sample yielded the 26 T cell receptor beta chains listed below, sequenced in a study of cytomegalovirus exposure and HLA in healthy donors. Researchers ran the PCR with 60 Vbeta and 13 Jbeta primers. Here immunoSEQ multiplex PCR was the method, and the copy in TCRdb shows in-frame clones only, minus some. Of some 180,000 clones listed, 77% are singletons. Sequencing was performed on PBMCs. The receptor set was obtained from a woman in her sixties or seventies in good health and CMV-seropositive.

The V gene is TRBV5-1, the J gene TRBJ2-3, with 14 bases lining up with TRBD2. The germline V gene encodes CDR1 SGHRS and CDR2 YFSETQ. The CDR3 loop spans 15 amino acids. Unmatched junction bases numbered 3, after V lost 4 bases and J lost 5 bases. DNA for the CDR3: TGCGCCAGCAGCGCGGGACTAGCGGGAGTAGATACGCAGTATTTT. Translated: CASSAGLAGVDTQYF.

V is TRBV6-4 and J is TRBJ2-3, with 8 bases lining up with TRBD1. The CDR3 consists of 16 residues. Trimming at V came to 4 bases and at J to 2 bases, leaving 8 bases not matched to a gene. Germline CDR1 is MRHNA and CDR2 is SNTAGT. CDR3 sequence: CASSAGDRGYTDTQYF. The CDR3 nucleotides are TGTGCCAGCAGTGCGGGAGACAGGGGATACACAGATACGCAGTATTTT.

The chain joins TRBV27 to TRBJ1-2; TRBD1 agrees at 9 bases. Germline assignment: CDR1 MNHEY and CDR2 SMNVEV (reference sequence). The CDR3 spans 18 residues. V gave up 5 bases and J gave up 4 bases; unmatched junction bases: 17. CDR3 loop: CASSPLRDREPLVYGYTF. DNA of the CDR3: TGTGCCAGCAGTCCACTCCGGGACAGGGAACCTCTTGTCTATGGCTACACCTTC.

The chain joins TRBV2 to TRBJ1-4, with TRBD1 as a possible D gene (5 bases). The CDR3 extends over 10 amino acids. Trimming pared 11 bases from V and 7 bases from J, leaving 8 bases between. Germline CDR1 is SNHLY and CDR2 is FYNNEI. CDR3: CARGSEKLFF. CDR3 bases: TGTGCCCGGGGGAGTGAAAAACTGTTTTTT.

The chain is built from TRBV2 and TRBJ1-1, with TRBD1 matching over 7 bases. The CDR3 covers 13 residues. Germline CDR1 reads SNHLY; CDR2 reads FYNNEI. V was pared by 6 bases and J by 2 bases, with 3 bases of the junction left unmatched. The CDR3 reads CASSRQGNTEAFF. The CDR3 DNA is TGTGCCAGCAGCCGACAGGGAAACACTGAAGCTTTCTTT. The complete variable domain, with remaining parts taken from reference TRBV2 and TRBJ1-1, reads EPEVTQTPSHQVTQMGQEVILRCVPISNHLYFYWYRQILGQKVEFLVSFYNNEISEKSEIFDDQFSVERPDGSNFTLKIRSTKLEDSAMYFCASSRQGNTEAFFGQGTRLTVV.

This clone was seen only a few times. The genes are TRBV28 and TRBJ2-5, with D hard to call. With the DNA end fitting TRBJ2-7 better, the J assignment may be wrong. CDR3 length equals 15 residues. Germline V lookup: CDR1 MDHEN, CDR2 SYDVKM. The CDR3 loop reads CASSFQIYNSYEQYF. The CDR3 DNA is TGTGCCAGCAGTTTCCAAATATATAACTCCTACGAGCAGTACTTC.

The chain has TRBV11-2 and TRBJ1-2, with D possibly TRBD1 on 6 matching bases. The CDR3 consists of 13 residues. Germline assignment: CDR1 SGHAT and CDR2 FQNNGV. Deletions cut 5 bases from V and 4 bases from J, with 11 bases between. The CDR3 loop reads CASSQQGSYGYTF. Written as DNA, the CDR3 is TGTGCCAGCAGCCAACAGGGATCCTATGGCTACACCTTC.

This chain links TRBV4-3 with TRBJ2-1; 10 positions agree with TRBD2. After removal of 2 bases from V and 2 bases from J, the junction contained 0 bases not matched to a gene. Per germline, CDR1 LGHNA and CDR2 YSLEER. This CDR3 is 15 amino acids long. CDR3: CASSQSGGAYNEQFF. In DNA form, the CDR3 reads TGCGCCAGCAGCCAAAGCGGGGGGGCCTACAATGAGCAGTTCTTC.

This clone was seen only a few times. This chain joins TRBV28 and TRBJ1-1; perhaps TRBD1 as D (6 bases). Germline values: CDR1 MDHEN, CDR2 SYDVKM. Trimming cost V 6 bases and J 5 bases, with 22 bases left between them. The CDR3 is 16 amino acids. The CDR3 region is CASSPGTFPRGTEAFF. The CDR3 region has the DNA TGTGCCAGCAGCCCAGGGACATTCCCCCGCGGGACTGAAGCTTTCTTT.

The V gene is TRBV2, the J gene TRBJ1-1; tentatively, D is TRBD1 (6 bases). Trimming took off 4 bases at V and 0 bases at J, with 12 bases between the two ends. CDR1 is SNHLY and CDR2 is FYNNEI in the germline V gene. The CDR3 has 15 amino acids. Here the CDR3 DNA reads TGTGCCAGCAGTGGACAGGCCACGATGAACACTGAAGCTTTCTTT. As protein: CASSGQATMNTEAFF.

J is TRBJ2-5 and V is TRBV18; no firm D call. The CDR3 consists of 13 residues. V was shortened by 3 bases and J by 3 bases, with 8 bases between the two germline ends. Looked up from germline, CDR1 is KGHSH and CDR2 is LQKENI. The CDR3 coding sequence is TGTGCCAGCTCACCTGTCGGAGAAGAGACCCAGTACTTC. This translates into CASSPVGEETQYF.

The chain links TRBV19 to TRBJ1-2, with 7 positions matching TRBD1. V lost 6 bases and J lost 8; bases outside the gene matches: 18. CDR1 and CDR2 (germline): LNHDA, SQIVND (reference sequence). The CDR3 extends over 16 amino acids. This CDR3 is CASSPGTATPLFGYTF. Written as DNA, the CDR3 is TGTGCCAGTAGCCCTGGGACAGCAACTCCACTCTTCGGCTACACCTTC.

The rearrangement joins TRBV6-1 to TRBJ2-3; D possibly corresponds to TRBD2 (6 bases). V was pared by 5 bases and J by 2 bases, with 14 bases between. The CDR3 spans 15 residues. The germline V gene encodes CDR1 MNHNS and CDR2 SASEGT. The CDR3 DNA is TGTGCCAGCAGTAAACTAACGGGAGCCACAGATACGCAGTATTTT. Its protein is CASSKLTGATDTQYF.

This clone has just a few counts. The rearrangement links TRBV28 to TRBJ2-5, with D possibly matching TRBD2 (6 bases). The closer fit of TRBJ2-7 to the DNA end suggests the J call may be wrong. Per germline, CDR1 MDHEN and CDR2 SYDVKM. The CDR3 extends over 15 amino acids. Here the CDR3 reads CASSPWGAGSYEQYF. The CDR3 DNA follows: TGTGCCAGCAGTCCCTGGGGAGCGGGTTCCTACGAGCAGTACTTC.

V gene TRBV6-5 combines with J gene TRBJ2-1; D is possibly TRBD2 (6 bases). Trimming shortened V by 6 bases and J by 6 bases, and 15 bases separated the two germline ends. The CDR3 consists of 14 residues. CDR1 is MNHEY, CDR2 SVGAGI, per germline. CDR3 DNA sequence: TGTGCCAGCAGGCCCGCCGGGACTTTCAATGAGCAGTTCTTC. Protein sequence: CASRPAGTFNEQFF.

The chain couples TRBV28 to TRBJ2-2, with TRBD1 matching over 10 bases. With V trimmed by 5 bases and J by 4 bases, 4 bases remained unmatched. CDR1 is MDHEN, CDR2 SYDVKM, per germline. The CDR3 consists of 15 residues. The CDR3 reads CASSPRTGGTGELFF. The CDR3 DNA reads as TGTGCCAGCAGTCCCCGGACAGGGGGCACCGGGGAGCTGTTTTTT. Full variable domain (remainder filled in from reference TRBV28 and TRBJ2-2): DVKVTQSSRYLVKRTGEKVFLECVQDMDHENMFWYRQDPGLGLRLIYFSYDVKMKEKGDIPEGYSVSREKKERFSLILESASTNQTSMYLCASSPRTGGTGELFFGEGSRLTVL.

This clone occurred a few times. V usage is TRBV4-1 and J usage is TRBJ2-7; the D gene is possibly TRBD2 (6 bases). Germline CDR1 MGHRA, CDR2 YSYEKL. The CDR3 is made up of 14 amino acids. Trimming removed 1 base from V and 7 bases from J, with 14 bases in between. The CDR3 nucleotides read TGCGCCAGCAGCCAAGGTCGTATTAGCGGTGAGCAGTACTTC. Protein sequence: CASSQGRISGEQYF.

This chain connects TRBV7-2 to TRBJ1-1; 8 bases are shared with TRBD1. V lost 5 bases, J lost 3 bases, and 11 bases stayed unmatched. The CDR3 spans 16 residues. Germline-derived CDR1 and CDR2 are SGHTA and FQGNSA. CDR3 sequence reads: CASSPDRALVDTEAFF. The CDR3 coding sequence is TGTGCCAGCAGCCCGGACAGGGCCCTTGTGGACACTGAAGCTTTCTTT.

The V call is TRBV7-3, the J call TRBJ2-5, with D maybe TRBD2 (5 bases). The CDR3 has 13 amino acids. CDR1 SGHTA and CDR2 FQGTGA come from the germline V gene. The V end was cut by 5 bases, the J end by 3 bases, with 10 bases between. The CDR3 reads CASSRGSEETQYF. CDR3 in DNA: TGTGCCAGCAGCCGGGGATCTGAAGAGACCCAGTACTTC.

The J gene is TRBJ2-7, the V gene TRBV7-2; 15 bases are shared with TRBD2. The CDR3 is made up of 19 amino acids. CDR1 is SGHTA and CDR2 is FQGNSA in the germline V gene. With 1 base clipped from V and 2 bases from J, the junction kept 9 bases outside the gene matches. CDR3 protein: CASSLVLGLAGGKPYEQYF. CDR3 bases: TGTGCCAGCAGCTTAGTTCTGGGACTAGCGGGGGGAAAGCCCTACGAGCAGTACTTC.

The CDR3 is CASSLGKGYSLYGYTF. CDR3 nucleotide sequence: TGTGCCAGCAGCTTAGGAAAAGGTTATAGCCTCTATGGCTACACCTTC. J is TRBJ1-2 and V is TRBV11-2; D is unresolved. This CDR3 region has 16 residues. V was trimmed by 1 base and J by 4 bases, leaving 16 bases between them. In germline, CDR1 is SGHAT, CDR2 FQNNGV. The full variable domain, rest sourced from reference TRBV11-2 and TRBJ1-2, is EAGVAQSPRYKIIEKRQSVAFWCNPISGHATLYWYQQILGQGPKLLIQFQNNGVVDDSQLPKDRFSAERLKGVDSTLKIQPAKLEDSAVYLCASSLGKGYSLYGYTFGSGTRLTVV.

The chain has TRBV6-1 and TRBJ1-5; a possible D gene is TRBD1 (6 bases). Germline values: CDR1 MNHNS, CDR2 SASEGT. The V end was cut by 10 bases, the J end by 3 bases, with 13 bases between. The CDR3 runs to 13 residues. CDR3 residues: CATLGQYNQPQHF. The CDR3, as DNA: TGTGCCACCCTAGGACAGTACAATCAGCCCCAGCATTTT.

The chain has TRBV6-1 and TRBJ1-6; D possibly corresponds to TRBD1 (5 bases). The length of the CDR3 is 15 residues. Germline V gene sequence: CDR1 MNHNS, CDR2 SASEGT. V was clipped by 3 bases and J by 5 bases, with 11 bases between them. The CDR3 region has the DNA TGTGCCAGCAGTGAGACGGGGACTAATAATTCACCCCTCCACTTT. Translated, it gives CASSETGTNNSPLHF.

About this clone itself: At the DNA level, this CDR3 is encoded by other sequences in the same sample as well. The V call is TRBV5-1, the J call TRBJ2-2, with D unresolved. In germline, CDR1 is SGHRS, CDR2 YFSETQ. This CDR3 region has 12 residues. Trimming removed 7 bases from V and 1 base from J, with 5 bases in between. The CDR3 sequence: CASSLNTGELFF. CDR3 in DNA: TGCGCCAGCTCGTTGAACACCGGGGAGCTGTTTTTT.

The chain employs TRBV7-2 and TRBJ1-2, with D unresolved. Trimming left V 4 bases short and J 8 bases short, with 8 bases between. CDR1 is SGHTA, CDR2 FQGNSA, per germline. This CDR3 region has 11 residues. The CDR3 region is CASSSHNGYTF. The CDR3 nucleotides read TGTGCCAGCAGCTCGCACAACGGCTACACCTTC. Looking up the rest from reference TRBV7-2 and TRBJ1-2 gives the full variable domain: GAGVSQSPSNKVTEKGKDVELRCDPISGHTALYWYRQSLGQGLEFLIYFQGNSAPDKSGLPSDRFSAERTGGSVSTLTIQRTQQEDSAVYLCASSSHNGYTFGSGTRLTVV.

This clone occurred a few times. The chain's CDR3 is CASSRLLSSGANVLTF. The CDR3 DNA is TGTGCCAGCAGCAGACTTCTAAGCTCTGGGGCCAACGTCCTGACTTTC. The chain links TRBV5-8 to TRBJ2-6; D unclear. V dropped 4 bases and J dropped 0 bases, with 11 bases sitting between them. The germline V gene has CDR1 SGHTS and CDR2 YDEGEE. CDR3 length: 16 amino acids.